This is a list of T cell receptor beta chains from one sample in a study of blood T cell repertoires in COVID-19. Only in-frame clones appear in the TCRdb table, and some are missing; sequencing was by immunoSEQ multiplex PCR. The profile shows tens of thousands of clones, roughly 87% of them singletons. Sequenced: peripheral blood. The receptors derive from a human donor in a cohort sampled during active COVID-19. CDR3s include the opening cysteine and the closing phenylalanine or tryptophan. The order of the fields is clone size, J gene, V gene, D gene, CDR3 DNA, CDR3 protein. The D gene is left open where the match is weak. Size values are once, few and many counts, or a class for expanded clones, and some rows have none.

clone_size: .
j_call: TRBJ2-3
v_call: TRBV6-4
d_call: .
cdr3_nt: TGTGCCAGCAAACTACAGGGGGGGGCAGATACGCAGTATTTT
cdr3_aa: CASKLQGGADTQYF

clone_size: .
j_call: TRBJ1-6
v_call: TRBV5-4
d_call: TRBD1
cdr3_nt: TGTGCCAGCAGCACCCGACAGGGAAATTCACCCCTCCACTTT
cdr3_aa: CASSTRQGNSPLHF

clone_size: .
j_call: TRBJ2-3
v_call: TRBV3-1/TRBV3-2
d_call: .
cdr3_nt: TGTGCCAGCAGCCAAGATACCGCGGGGGCTACATCAGATACGCAGTATTTT
cdr3_aa: CASSQDTAGATSDTQYF

clone_size: large
j_call: TRBJ2-1
v_call: TRBV5-8
d_call: TRBD2
cdr3_nt: TGTGCCAGCAGACCCGAGCGGGGGCATCGGGATGAGCAGTTCTTC
cdr3_aa: CASRPERGHRDEQFF

clone_size: .
j_call: TRBJ1-1
v_call: TRBV6-4
d_call: TRBD1
cdr3_nt: TGTGCCAGCAGACAAACCGGGACAGGTGGAACTGAAGCTTTCTTT
cdr3_aa: CASRQTGTGGTEAFF

clone_size: once
j_call: TRBJ1-3
v_call: TRBV3-1/TRBV3-2
d_call: TRBD1
cdr3_nt: TGTGCCAGCAGCCCAAGGGCAGGGGGCATTGGAAACACCATATATTTT
cdr3_aa: CASSPRAGGIGNTIYF

clone_size: few
j_call: TRBJ1-2
v_call: TRBV24-1
d_call: .
cdr3_nt: TGTGCCACCAGTGACAGGATTTATGGCTACACCTTC
cdr3_aa: CATSDRIYGYTF

clone_size: .
j_call: TRBJ1-5
v_call: TRBV18
d_call: .
cdr3_nt: TGTGCCAGCTCCCGACAAGCTGGGGGGGTCGGAAATCAGCCCCAGCATTTT
cdr3_aa: CASSRQAGGVGNQPQHF

clone_size: .
j_call: TRBJ1-5
v_call: TRBV12-5
d_call: TRBD1
cdr3_nt: TGTGCTAGTGGTAAGGGACAGGCACTTTATCAGCCCCAGCATTTT
cdr3_aa: CASGKGQALYQPQHF

clone_size: .
j_call: TRBJ2-1
v_call: TRBV7-3
d_call: TRBD2
cdr3_nt: TGTGCCAGCAGCCGGGGGGGGCCGCCGGCAGGTACCTACAATGAGCAGTTCTTC
cdr3_aa: CASSRGGPPAGTYNEQFF

clone_size: .
j_call: TRBJ1-5
v_call: TRBV5-1
d_call: .
cdr3_nt: TGCGCCAGCAGCTTGGGAGGTTGGAATCAGCCCCAGCATTTT
cdr3_aa: CASSLGGWNQPQHF

clone_size: .
j_call: TRBJ2-1
v_call: TRBV7-9
d_call: TRBD2
cdr3_nt: TGTGCCAGCAGCTTAAGGGGACGGTGGGAGGGGAGGGCACATGAGCAGTTCTTC
cdr3_aa: CASSLRGRWEGRAHEQFF

clone_size: .
j_call: TRBJ1-2
v_call: TRBV5-3
d_call: TRBD1
cdr3_nt: TGTGCCAGAAGCACGGGGACAGCGGATGGCTACACCTTC
cdr3_aa: CARSTGTADGYTF

clone_size: .
j_call: TRBJ2-5
v_call: TRBV14
d_call: TRBD2
cdr3_nt: TGTGCCAGCAGCCAGGCTCCCGGGGCTGGACTAGCAATCCGAGAGACCCAGTACTTC
cdr3_aa: CASSQAPGAGLAIRETQYF

clone_size: few
j_call: TRBJ2-1
v_call: TRBV5-4
d_call: TRBD2
cdr3_nt: TGTGCCAGCAGCATGGTCACTAGCGGGGGGGATGAGCAGTTCTTC
cdr3_aa: CASSMVTSGGDEQFF

clone_size: .
j_call: TRBJ2-2
v_call: TRBV7-9
d_call: .
cdr3_nt: TGTGCCAGCACCTCTGACCCCGCGCAGGGGCGAGGCACCGGGGAGCTGTTTTTT
cdr3_aa: CASTSDPAQGRGTGELFF

clone_size: medium-sized
j_call: TRBJ2-1
v_call: TRBV28
d_call: TRBD1
cdr3_nt: TGTGCCAGCAGCCTGATACAGGGGGCTCATGAGCAGTTCTTC
cdr3_aa: CASSLIQGAHEQFF